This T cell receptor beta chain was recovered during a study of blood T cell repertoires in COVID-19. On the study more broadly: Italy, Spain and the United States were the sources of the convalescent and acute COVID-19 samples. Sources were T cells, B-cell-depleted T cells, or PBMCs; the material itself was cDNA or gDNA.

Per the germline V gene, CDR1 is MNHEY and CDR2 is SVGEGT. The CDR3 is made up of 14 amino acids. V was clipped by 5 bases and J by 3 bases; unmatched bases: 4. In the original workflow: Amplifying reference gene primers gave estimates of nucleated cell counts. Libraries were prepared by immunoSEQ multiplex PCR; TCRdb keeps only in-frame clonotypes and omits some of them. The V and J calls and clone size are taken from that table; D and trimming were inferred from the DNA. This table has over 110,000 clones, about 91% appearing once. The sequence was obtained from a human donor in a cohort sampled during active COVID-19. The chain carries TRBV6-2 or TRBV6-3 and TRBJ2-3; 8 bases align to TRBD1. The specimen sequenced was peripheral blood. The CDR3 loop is CASSRDRMTDTQYF. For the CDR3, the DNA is TGTGCCAGCAGTCGGGACAGGATGACAGATACGCAGTATTTT.